Each of the 24 T cell receptor beta chains below was sequenced from the same sample in a study of human T cells and chemical hapten exposure. As for time point: pre-sensitization, week 0. The sample's treatment: therapeutic diphenylcyclopropenone sensitization with weekly scalp DPC. TCRdb used MiXCR to reprocess the RACE reads, holding one entry per CDR3 protein. The table shows roughly 100,000 distinct CDR3 sequences, with around 12% occurring only once. This material consisted of whole blood, taken in connection with sensitization to the hapten diphenylcyclopropenone (DPC). Receptors were obtained from a woman between 45 and 65 years old with alopecia areata. Some clones in this sample may be carry-over from other donors' samples.

Ten or more counts support this clonotype. The chain recombines TRBV18 with TRBJ2-3; no clear D. V dropped 2 bases and J dropped 0 bases, with 6 bases sitting between them. The CDR3 consists of 14 residues. Per germline, CDR1 KGHSH and CDR2 LQKENI. This chain's CDR3 is CASSPGPSTDTQYF. CDR3 coding DNA: TGTGCCAGCTCACCAGGCCCCAGCACAGATACGCAGTATTTT.

This sequence joins TRBV3-1 and TRBJ2-1; no definite D call. CDR3 size: 12 residues. Germline V gene lookup returns CDR1 LGHDT and CDR2 YNNKEL (reference sequence). Trimming removed 4 bases at V and 3 bases at J, with 4 bases between. CDR3 loop: CASSPGYNEQFF. The CDR3 DNA is TGTGCCAGCAGCCCAGGCTACAATGAGCAGTTCTTC.

The genes are TRBV12-3 or TRBV12-4 and TRBJ1-2, with D possibly matching TRBD1 (6 bases). Trimming cost V 9 bases and J 1 base, with 12 bases left between them. The CDR3 length is 13 residues. CDR3: CASRTEFNYGYTF. In DNA, the CDR3 is TGTGCCAGTAGGACAGAATTTAACTATGGCTACACCTTC.

This clonotype occurred many times. The chain is built from TRBV12-3 or TRBV12-4 and TRBJ1-5, with D hard to call. This CDR3 is 15 amino acids long. The ends were cut back, 4 bases at V and 1 base at J, with 11 bases in the middle. CDR3 DNA sequence: TGTGCCAGCAGTTCCACCACGCTGAGCAATCAGCCCCAGCATTTT. Translated, it gives CASSSTTLSNQPQHF.

V is TRBV18 and J is TRBJ2-2; D gene uncertain. V was clipped by 2 bases and J by 2 bases, with 12 bases between them. The length of the CDR3 is 16 residues. CDR1 is KGHSH and CDR2 is LQKENI in the germline V gene. As DNA, the CDR3 is TGTGCCAGCTCACCAAAGACCGGGCCAAACACCGGGGAGCTGTTTTTT. Translating gives CASSPKTGPNTGELFF.

This clonotype was counted between two and nine times. The rearrangement links TRBV15 to TRBJ2-3; the D gene is possibly TRBD2 (6 bases). Germline CDR1 reads LNHNV; CDR2 reads YYDKDF (reference sequence). Trimming removed 8 bases at V and 5 bases at J, with 17 bases between. This CDR3 has 14 residues. In nucleotides, the CDR3 is TGTGCCACCGCGGGAAGGAGGGGAATAGATACGCAGTATTTT. It is translated as CATAGRRGIDTQYF.

This clonotype was recorded at least ten times. The V call is TRBV5-1, the J call TRBJ2-6; D gene unclear. The germline V gene encodes CDR1 SGHRS and CDR2 YFSETQ. Deletions cut 2 bases from V and 2 bases from J, with 14 bases between. The CDR3 has 17 amino acids. The CDR3 protein is CASSFSTINAGANVLTF. The CDR3 DNA reads as TGCGCCAGCAGCTTTTCGACAATCAACGCTGGGGCCAACGTCCTGACTTTC.

In its sample, this clonotype was seen many times. The chain recombines TRBV7-9 with TRBJ1-2; D uncertain. This CDR3 spans 12 amino acids. The V gene's germline CDR1 is SEHNR and CDR2 FQNEAQ (reference sequence). Trimming took 5 bases from V and 4 from J, leaving 8 bases between them. Here the CDR3 reads CASSPVFYGYTF. The CDR3 DNA is TGTGCCAGCAGCCCAGTATTCTATGGCTACACCTTC. The complete variable domain, with remaining parts taken from reference TRBV7-9 and TRBJ1-2, reads DTGVSQNPRHKITKRGQNVTFRCDPISEHNRLYWYRQTLGQGPEFLTYFQNEAQLEKSRLLSDRFSAERPKGSFSTLEIQRTEQGDSAMYLCASSPVFYGYTFGSGTRLTVV.

This clonotype has just a few counts. V is TRBV5-1 and J is TRBJ2-5; 7 nucleotides line up with TRBD1. J gave up 4 bases and V 7 bases, and 7 bases lay outside the gene matches. Germline V lookup: CDR1 SGHRS, CDR2 YFSETQ. This CDR3 comprises 13 residues. The CDR3 reads CASRGQASETQYF. CDR3 nucleotides: TGCGCCAGCCGTGGACAGGCCTCAGAGACCCAGTACTTC. Supplemented by reference TRBV5-1 and TRBJ2-5, the full variable domain reads KAGVTQTPRYLIKTRGQQVTLSCSPISGHRSVSWYQQTPGQGLQFLFEYFSETQRNKGNFPGRFSGRQFSNSRSEMNVSTLELGDSALYLCASRGQASETQYFGPGTRLLVL.

This clonotype appeared a few times. The chain uses TRBV6-2 or TRBV6-3 and TRBJ2-1; D not certain. With 5 bases removed from V and 4 bases from J, the gap between germline ends came to 3 bases. The CDR3 is 11 residues long. Per the germline V gene, CDR1 is MNHEY and CDR2 is SVGEGT. CDR3 coding DNA: TGTGCCAGCAGTCGTTACAATGAGCAGTTCTTC. Amino acid sequence: CASSRYNEQFF.

This clonotype was picked up many times. This chain links TRBV14 with TRBJ2-4; possible D gene TRBD2, 6 bases. Germline lookup yields CDR1 SGHDN and CDR2 FVKESK. This CDR3 is 15 amino acids long. V was trimmed by 5 bases and J by 0 bases, leaving 11 bases between them. The CDR3 nucleotides read TGTGCCAGCAGCTACATGGGGGGAGCCAAAAACATTCAGTACTTC. Its protein is CASSYMGGAKNIQYF.

This clonotype was seen only a few times. The chain joins TRBV29-1 to TRBJ1-1, with 7 bases lining up with TRBD1. Trimming at V came to 2 bases and at J to 2 bases, leaving 5 bases not matched to a gene. Per germline, CDR1 SQVTM and CDR2 ANQGSEA. The CDR3 extends over 14 amino acids. Written as DNA, the CDR3 is TGCAGCGTTGAAAGGGACAGACCTAACACTGAAGCTTTCTTT. It translates to CSVERDRPNTEAFF.

This clonotype was found a few times. The genes are TRBV28 and TRBJ2-3; 8 bases agree with TRBD2. The CDR3 covers 16 residues. J lost 0 bases, V lost 6 bases, and 8 bases had no gene match. In germline, CDR1 is MDHEN, CDR2 SYDVKM. CDR3 loop: CASRLAGLKSTDTQYF. The CDR3 DNA is TGTGCCAGCAGGTTAGCGGGGCTGAAAAGCACAGATACGCAGTATTTT.

The V call is TRBV5-1, the J call TRBJ1-2, with a tentative D call TRBD1 (6 bases). The germline CDR1 and CDR2 sequences are SGHRS and YFSETQ. This CDR3 spans 15 amino acids. V dropped 3 bases and J dropped 8 bases, with 20 bases sitting between them. The CDR3: CASSWGRGRERGYTF. The CDR3 DNA is TGCGCCAGCAGCTGGGGGCGCGGCAGGGAAAGGGGCTACACCTTC.

The V call is TRBV11-2, the J call TRBJ2-1; 8 bases align to TRBD2. CDR3 size: 17 residues. In germline, CDR1 is SGHAT, CDR2 FQNNGV. V lost 3 bases, J lost 0 bases, and 7 bases stayed unmatched. The CDR3 DNA reads TGTGCCAGCAGCTTGACAACGGGGGGGAGCTCCTACAATGAGCAGTTCTTC. It encodes CASSLTTGGSSYNEQFF.

V is TRBV29-1 and J is TRBJ2-2; 8 bases map to TRBD2. Germline V CDR1 and CDR2: SQVTM, ANQGSEA. The CDR3 contains 13 residues. J lost 6 bases, V lost 4 bases, and 4 bases had no gene match. Here the CDR3 DNA reads TGCAGCGTTGTAAGGACTAGCTCCGGGGAGCTGTTTTTT. It codes for CSVVRTSSGELFF.

V and J are TRBV6-2 or TRBV6-3 and TRBJ1-1; a weak D match, TRBD1 (5 bases). The CDR3 covers 15 residues. V shed 4 bases and J shed 4 bases, with 16 bases lying between them. The V gene's germline CDR1 is MNHEY and CDR2 SVGEGT. CDR3 sequence reads: CASSFAGPQGTEAFF. The CDR3, as DNA: TGTGCCAGCAGTTTTGCGGGGCCCCAGGGCACTGAAGCTTTCTTT.

The V call is TRBV6-5, the J call TRBJ2-2; 7 bases align to TRBD2. CDR3 length: 14 residues. Trimming cost V 5 bases and J 6 bases; bases outside gene matches: 6. Germline V gene data show CDR1 as MNHEY and CDR2 as SVGAGI. The CDR3 here is CASSAGGSPGELFF. The CDR3 DNA follows: TGTGCCAGCAGTGCCGGGGGGTCCCCCGGGGAGCTGTTTTTT.

This clonotype was counted between two and nine times. The V and J genes are TRBV28 and TRBJ2-1; 10 bases agree with TRBD1. The CDR3 has 16 amino acids. The V segment lost 1 base and the J segment 7 bases; nucleotides outside the gene matches: 7. Germline V gives CDR1 MDHEN, CDR2 SYDVKM. CDR3 residues: CASSLSSGTGENEQFF. The CDR3 DNA reads as TGTGCCAGCAGTTTATCCTCCGGGACAGGGGAGAATGAGCAGTTCTTC.

This clonotype occurred a few times. The CDR3 loop is CATSRGLAGTGELFF. The CDR3 coding sequence is TGTGCCACCAGCAGAGGACTAGCGGGAACCGGGGAGCTGTTTTTT. The chain couples TRBV15 to TRBJ2-2; 11 nucleotides match TRBD2. Germline CDR1 LNHNV, CDR2 YYDKDF (reference sequence). CDR3 size: 15 residues. V was pared by 1 base and J by 5 bases, with 0 bases of the junction left unmatched.

This clonotype showed up just a few times. The rearrangement joins TRBV3-1 to TRBJ2-7; D gene ambiguous. Germline V gives CDR1 LGHDT, CDR2 YNNKEL (reference sequence). The length of the CDR3 is 13 residues. The V and J ends lost 4 bases and 6 bases respectively, with 13 bases between them. CDR3 sequence (DNA): TGTGCCAGCAGCCTCCTCCTAGGTCGCGAGCAGTACTTC. Its translation: CASSLLLGREQYF.

In this sample, this clonotype turned up a few times. The chain combines TRBV29-1 with TRBJ2-4; D gene unclear. The CDR3 spans 11 residues. V lost 7 bases, J lost 6 bases, and 10 bases lay in between. Germline V gene sequence: CDR1 SQVTM, CDR2 ANQGSEA. CDR3 DNA: TGCAGCGCCGCGGACGGAAACATTCAGTACTTC. It translates to CSAADGNIQYF.

The J gene is TRBJ2-1, the V gene TRBV24-1, with D possibly being TRBD2 (6 bases). V lost 3 bases to trimming and J lost 6 bases, with 11 bases between them. Germline-derived CDR1 and CDR2 are KGHDR and SFDVKD. The CDR3 contains 14 residues. The CDR3, as DNA: TGTGCCACCAGTGATAGGCGGGAATCCAATGAGCAGTTCTTC. Amino acids: CATSDRRESNEQFF.

This clonotype has only a few counts. The chain is built from TRBV4-3 and TRBJ1-2; D is unresolved. The V and J ends lost 1 base and 3 bases respectively, with 9 bases between them. This CDR3 region has 14 residues. Germline V gene sequence: CDR1 LGHNA, CDR2 YSLEER. The CDR3 is CASSQGRSDYGYTF. The CDR3 nucleotides are TGCGCCAGCAGCCAAGGGCGGTCCGACTATGGCTACACCTTC.